This TCR beta chain was sequenced during a study of T cell responses to AZD1222 COVID-19 vaccine. Sequencing used immunoSEQ multiplex PCR; TCRdb keeps in-frame clones, though not all of them. The sample lists approximately 64,000 clones; 90% to 95% were seen once. The CDR3 consists of 13 residues. The germline V gene encodes CDR1 WSHSY and CDR2 SAAADI. V was shortened by 6 bases and J by 7 bases, with 13 bases between the two germline ends. On this clone: The antigen is unknown.

Study observations and caveats: Elevations in Spike-specific TCR breadth and depth followed administration of two AZD1222 doses. Sampled repertoires all dated from after the peak T cell response. The donor cohort was predominantly white British with a female majority, and clonal diversity may have been underestimated. Reportedly, nearly half of unique spike TCRs recognized epitopes outside B.1.351/B.1.1.7 mutations.

The sequence derives from an adult who received the MenACWY meningococcal vaccine as a control. Material: peripheral blood, obtained 28 days after the second dose of the MenACWY control vaccine. The J gene is TRBJ2-1, the V gene TRBV10-2; a weak D match, TRBD1 (5 bases). CDR3 in DNA: TGCGCCAGCAGAGAGACAGCCTCTAATGAGCAGTTCTTC. Protein sequence: CASRETASNEQFF.